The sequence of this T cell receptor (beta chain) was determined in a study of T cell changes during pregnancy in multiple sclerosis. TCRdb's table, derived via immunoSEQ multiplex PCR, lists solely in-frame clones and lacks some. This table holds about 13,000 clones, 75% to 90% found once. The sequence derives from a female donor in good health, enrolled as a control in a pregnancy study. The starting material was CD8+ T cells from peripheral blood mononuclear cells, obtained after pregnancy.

CDR3 protein: CASSQRENTEAFF. In nucleotides, the CDR3 is TGTGCCAGCAGCCAGCGAGAGAACACTGAAGCTTTCTTT. V and J are TRBV4-2 and TRBJ1-1; D remains ambiguous. The CDR3 is made up of 13 amino acids. Germline assignment: CDR1 LGHNA and CDR2 YNFKEQ. Trimming shortened V by 3 bases and J by 1 base, and 6 bases separated the two germline ends.